Sequencing of this T cell receptor beta chain was carried out in a study of graft-versus-host responses after intestinal transplantation. Whole-study context: Uniformly, recipients were administered anti-thymocyte globulin induction with subsequent tacrolimus and steroids for around three years. Study findings and constraints: The study associated peak circulating GvH clone levels with early post-transplant HvG declines.

Profiled with immunoSEQ multiplex PCR; TCRdb holds only in-frame clones, not every one. The sample shows 90,000 or so clones, roughly four fifths of them seen only once. V gave up 0 bases and J gave up 1 base, with 10 bases separating them. From germline, CDR1 is MNHEY and CDR2 SVGAGI. CDR3 length equals 15 residues. This clone was seen a handful of times. Its antigen remains unknown. This sample comprised unstimulated CD4+ T cells sorted from spleen or lymph node cells, obtained before intestinal transplant. This clonotype was obtained from a human donor who received an intestinal transplant. The gene calls are TRBV6-5 and TRBJ2-7, with a weak D call TRBD1 (5 bases). CDR3 amino acids: CASSYSPGQSYEQYF. DNA for the CDR3: TGTGCCAGCAGTTACTCGCCAGGGCAATCCTACGAGCAGTACTTC.